Below, 17 T cell receptor beta chains from the same sample are listed, as sequenced in a study of CD4 T cells in relation to SARS-CoV-2 and coronaviruses. Profiled with immunoSEQ multiplex PCR; TCRdb holds only in-frame clones, not every one. The table shows around 11,000 clones, with over 80% occurring only once. Sequencing was carried out using naive CD4+ T cells from PBMCs. As to subset: naive CD4+ T cells isolated by negative enrichment. The source of these receptors is an adult with COVID-19.

The chain couples TRBV28 to TRBJ2-5; 8 positions match TRBD2. V dropped 6 bases and J dropped 7; count of bases not matched to a gene: 19. This CDR3 spans 17 amino acids. Germline V CDR1 and CDR2: MDHEN, SYDVKM. The CDR3 DNA sequence: TGTGCCAGCAGCCCCGGACAGCGGGAGACACAGGGTCGGACCCAGTACTTC. Residues: CASSPGQRETQGRTQYF. The variable domain in full, with the rest retrieved from reference TRBV28 and TRBJ2-5, is DVKVTQSSRYLVKRTGEKVFLECVQDMDHENMFWYRQDPGLGLRLIYFSYDVKMKEKGDIPEGYSVSREKKERFSLILESASTNQTSMYLCASSPGQRETQGRTQYFGPGTRLLVL.

The V gene is TRBV18, the J gene TRBJ1-4; 9 bases map to TRBD1. CDR1 is KGHSH and CDR2 is LQKENI in the germline V gene. V gave up 3 bases and J gave up 7 bases; unmatched junction bases: 6. The CDR3 is 15 residues long. CDR3 residues: CASSPPGQGGEKLFF. CDR3 sequence (DNA): TGTGCCAGCTCACCGCCGGGACAGGGTGGTGAAAAACTGTTTTTT.

The rearrangement uses TRBV19 and TRBJ1-1; the match to TRBD1 covers 8 bases. CDR3 length equals 18 residues. The V and J ends lost 4 bases and 4 bases, in that order; junction bases with no gene match: 17. From germline, CDR1 is LNHDA and CDR2 SQIVND (reference sequence). CDR3 bases: TGTGCCAGTAGTACCTCAGGGGGCGCGTTTTTTCTGATCACTGAAGCTTTCTTT. It codes for CASSTSGGAFFLITEAFF.

DNA for the CDR3: TGTGCCAGCTCACCTATCGAGGGAGTCTACGAGCAGTACTTC. This codes for CASSPIEGVYEQYF. This rearrangement joins TRBV18 to TRBJ2-7, with D possibly TRBD2 on 5 matching bases. CDR1 and CDR2 (germline): KGHSH, LQKENI. The CDR3 loop spans 14 amino acids. Deletions cut 3 bases from V and 3 bases from J, with 12 bases between.

The V gene is TRBV6-5, the J gene TRBJ1-1; D may be TRBD1 (5 bases). Germline lookup yields CDR1 MNHEY and CDR2 SVGAGI. The ends were cut back, 5 bases at V and 0 bases at J, with 13 bases in the middle. The CDR3 loop spans 15 amino acids. CDR3 sequence: CASSIRADMNTEAFF. The DNA for the CDR3 is TGTGCCAGCAGTATCAGGGCCGACATGAACACTGAAGCTTTCTTT.

The CDR3 protein is CASSRRGEQYF. CDR3 coding DNA: TGTGCCAGCTCCCGACGGGGCGAGCAGTACTTC. The J gene is TRBJ2-7, the V gene TRBV28; a weak D match, TRBD2 (5 bases). Looked up from germline, CDR1 is MDHEN and CDR2 is SYDVKM. The CDR3 runs to 11 residues. The V end was cut by 8 bases, the J end by 6 bases, with 11 bases between.

The chain is built from TRBV7-2 and TRBJ2-2, with a possible D match to TRBD2 (5 bases). The CDR3 extends over 18 amino acids. Between the trimmed V and J ends, which lost 1 base and 5 bases, there was a span of 20 bases. The V gene's germline CDR1 is SGHTA and CDR2 FQGNSA. Here the CDR3 DNA reads TGTGCCAGCAGCTTAGATGGGTTTCGGTTCGCGGGTACCGGGGAGCTGTTTTTT. The encoded protein is CASSLDGFRFAGTGELFF.

In its sample, this clone was seen once. The chain uses TRBV6-1 and TRBJ1-2; the D gene is possibly TRBD1 (6 bases). The V and J ends lost 3 bases and 0 bases respectively, with 11 bases between them. From germline, CDR1 is MNHNS and CDR2 SASEGT. This CDR3 has 15 residues. CDR3 loop: CASSELGATNYGYTF. CDR3 DNA: TGTGCCAGCAGTGAGTTGGGGGCGACTAACTATGGCTACACCTTC.

This clone was seen once. This chain connects TRBV30 to TRBJ2-7; D unclear. CDR1 is GTSNPN and CDR2 is SVGIG in the germline V gene (reference sequence). V lost 2 bases and J 3 bases, leaving 8 bases between the germline ends. The CDR3 is made up of 12 amino acids. CDR3 amino acids: CAWSKNSYEQYF. The DNA of the CDR3 is TGTGCCTGGAGTAAGAACAGCTACGAGCAGTACTTC.

J is TRBJ2-2 and V is TRBV5-4; possible D gene TRBD2, 5 bases. V lost 0 bases and J 5 bases, leaving 8 bases between the germline ends. This CDR3 has 14 amino acids. Germline V lookup: CDR1 SGHNT, CDR2 YYREEE (reference sequence). CDR3 nucleotide sequence: TGTGCCAGCAGCTTGGCTACTAGGACCGGGGAGCTGTTTTTT. Amino acid sequence: CASSLATRTGELFF.

This clone was detected only once. The chain employs TRBV5-4 and TRBJ2-7; 9 positions match TRBD2. This CDR3 is built from 16 residues. The trim removed 2 bases at V and 3 bases at J, leaving 9 bases unmatched. The germline CDR1 and CDR2 sequences are SGHNT and YYREEE (reference sequence). The CDR3 loop is CASSLGRLAGNYEQYF. The CDR3 bases are TGTGCCAGCAGCTTAGGCCGGCTAGCGGGAAACTACGAGCAGTACTTC.

This clone was counted a single time. The J gene is TRBJ1-1, the V gene TRBV29-1; D is ambiguous. V dropped 0 bases and J dropped 5 bases, with 10 bases sitting between them. In germline, CDR1 is SQVTM, CDR2 ANQGSEA. CDR3 length: 13 residues. CDR3 region: CSVEDLMRTEAFF. DNA for the CDR3: TGCAGCGTTGAAGATCTTATGAGGACTGAAGCTTTCTTT. Combining the CDR3 with reference TRBV29-1 and TRBJ1-1 gives the whole variable domain SAVISQKPSRDICQRGTSLTIQCQVDSQVTMMFWYRQQPGQSLTLIATANQGSEATYESGFVIDKFPISRPNLTFSTLTVSNMSPEDSSIYLCSVEDLMRTEAFFGQGTRLTVV.

The chain combines TRBV18 with TRBJ1-2; TRBD1 agrees at 10 bases. The CDR3 loop spans 14 amino acids. CDR1 KGHSH and CDR2 LQKENI come from the germline V gene. V was clipped by 3 bases and J by 2 bases; unmatched bases: 0. The CDR3 sequence: CASSPDRGNYGYTF. The CDR3 DNA sequence: TGTGCCAGCTCACCGGACAGGGGGAACTATGGCTACACCTTC.

The chain combines TRBV7-9 with TRBJ2-5, with unresolved D. Trimming pared 2 bases from V and 1 base from J, leaving 2 bases between. The CDR3 spans 12 residues. The germline V gene encodes CDR1 SEHNR and CDR2 FQNEAQ (reference sequence). In DNA, the CDR3 is TGTGCCAGCAGCTTAATCCAAGAGACCCAGTACTTC. Translated, it gives CASSLIQETQYF. The full variable domain, completed using reference TRBV7-9 and TRBJ2-5, is DTGVSQNPRHKITKRGQNVTFRCDPISEHNRLYWYRQTLGQGPEFLTYFQNEAQLEKSRLLSDRFSAERPKGSFSTLEIQRTEQGDSAMYLCASSLIQETQYFGPGTRLLVL.

The rearrangement uses TRBV11-3 and TRBJ2-3; D unresolved. The germline V and J ends were trimmed by 5 bases and 3 bases, with 15 bases remaining between them. The length of the CDR3 is 15 residues. The germline V gene encodes CDR1 SGHNT and CDR2 YENEEA. This CDR3 is CASSPRGSDTDTQYF. CDR3 nucleotide sequence: TGTGCCAGCAGCCCACGAGGATCTGATACAGATACGCAGTATTTT.

This clone was seen only once. The chain uses TRBV7-3 and TRBJ2-2, with D unresolved. The ends were cut back, 1 base at V and 6 bases at J, with 6 bases in the middle. Germline CDR1 SGHTA, CDR2 FQGTGA. This CDR3 spans 13 amino acids. CDR3 protein: CASSLNRAGELFF. In DNA form, the CDR3 reads TGTGCCAGCAGCTTAAACCGGGCCGGGGAGCTGTTTTTT. The whole variable domain, filled in from reference TRBV7-3 and TRBJ2-2, reads GAGVSQTPSNKVTEKGKYVELRCDPISGHTALYWYRQSLGQGPEFLIYFQGTGAADDSGLPNDRFFAVRPEGSVSTLKIQRTERGDSAVYLCASSLNRAGELFFGEGSRLTVL.

The chain combines TRBV28 with TRBJ2-3; 11 positions match TRBD2. CDR1 is MDHEN and CDR2 is SYDVKM in the germline V gene. Unmatched junction bases numbered 3, after V lost 2 bases and J lost 2 bases. This CDR3 contains 16 residues. This chain's CDR3 is CASSLSSGGDTDTQYF. The CDR3 DNA is TGTGCCAGCAGTTTAAGTAGCGGGGGGGACACAGATACGCAGTATTTT.